One and the same sample provided the 28 T cell receptor beta chains below, sequenced in a study of early T cells in non-severe SARS-CoV-2 infection. TCRdb recomputed calls from the 5' RACE reads with MiXCR, one row per CDR3 protein. The data show approximately 100,000 distinct CDR3 sequences, 12% to 15% seen once. Sequenced material: whole blood. The receptors derive from an adult who was a healthcare worker with PCR-confirmed SARS-CoV-2 infection or an uninfected control (not recorded which).

DNA of the CDR3: TGCGCCAGCAGCTTGGACCAAATCTCCTACGAGCAGTACTTC. Its translation is CASSLDQISYEQYF. The rearrangement joins TRBV5-1 to TRBJ2-7, with D unclear. Per germline, CDR1 SGHRS and CDR2 YFSETQ. Trimming took off 0 bases at V and 0 bases at J, with 7 bases between the two ends. This CDR3 region has 14 residues.

The table lists this clonotype with a few counts. V gene TRBV25-1 combines with J gene TRBJ1-1; D gene unclear. Trimming removed 7 bases from V and 1 base from J, with 4 bases in between. Germline CDR1 is MGHDK and CDR2 is SYGVNS. This CDR3 region has 11 residues. CDR3: CASNGNTEAFF. The DNA of the CDR3 is TGTGCCAGCAACGGGAACACTGAAGCTTTCTTT.

The genes are TRBV5-1 and TRBJ2-5, with D unresolved. This CDR3 region has 13 residues. V gave up 0 bases and J gave up 3 bases, with 6 bases separating them. In germline, CDR1 is SGHRS, CDR2 YFSETQ. The CDR3: CASSLVLEETQYF. As DNA, the CDR3 is TGCGCCAGCAGCTTGGTCCTAGAAGAGACCCAGTACTTC.

This clonotype has just a few counts. The rearrangement links TRBV2 to TRBJ2-7; 10 bases map to TRBD1. The CDR3 has 15 amino acids. V lost 2 bases to trimming and J lost 0 bases; unmatched junction nucleotides: 1. The germline V gene encodes CDR1 SNHLY and CDR2 FYNNEI. CDR3: CASSEWDRGSYEQYF. The CDR3 bases are TGTGCCAGCAGTGAATGGGACAGGGGCTCCTACGAGCAGTACTTC.

This clonotype was counted at least ten times. The V gene is TRBV7-8, the J gene TRBJ2-7; no clear D. The germline V gene encodes CDR1 SGHVS and CDR2 FQNEAQ. Trimming left V 8 bases short and J 6 bases short, with 17 bases between. There are 13 residues in the CDR3. The CDR3 bases are TGTGCCAGCGCCCTAGGGTTTTCGGGCGAGCAGTACTTC. As protein: CASALGFSGEQYF.

This clonotype has a count of ten or more. CDR3 residues: CASSLYLETQYF. The CDR3 DNA is TGTGCCAGCAGCTTGTACTTGGAGACCCAGTACTTC. The chain links TRBV5-4 to TRBJ2-5; the D is unclear. Deletions cut 1 base from V and 5 bases from J, with 6 bases between. Germline assignment: CDR1 SGHNT and CDR2 YYREEE (reference sequence). The CDR3 extends over 12 amino acids. Combining the CDR3 with reference TRBV5-4 and TRBJ2-5 gives the whole variable domain ETGVTQSPTHLIKTRGQQVTLRCSSQSGHNTVSWYQQALGQGPQFIFQYYREEENGRGNFPPRFSGLQFPNYSSELNVNALELDDSALYLCASSLYLETQYFGPGTRLLVL.

This clonotype was seen only a few times. The V call is TRBV6-2 or TRBV6-3, the J call TRBJ2-5; 14 positions match TRBD2. Germline V gives CDR1 MNHEY, CDR2 SVGEGT. There are 20 residues in the CDR3. J was trimmed by 1 base and V by 0 bases; bases with no gene match: 10. CDR3 nucleotide sequence: TGTGCCAGCAGTTACTCGGATACCGGGACTAGCGGGGGACCCCAAGAGACCCAGTACTTC. Encoded protein: CASSYSDTGTSGGPQETQYF.

The rearrangement uses TRBV7-2 and TRBJ2-7; no reliable D call. V dropped 5 bases and J dropped 0 bases, with 11 bases sitting between them. Germline CDR1 SGHTA, CDR2 FQGNSA. There are 14 residues in the CDR3. This CDR3 is CASSPQSFSYEQYF. Written as DNA, the CDR3 is TGTGCCAGCAGCCCACAGAGTTTCTCCTACGAGCAGTACTTC.

The chain couples TRBV18 to TRBJ1-1, with D possibly being TRBD1 (5 bases). CDR3 length equals 12 residues. V lost 0 bases, J lost 11 bases, and 10 bases lay in between. Germline-derived CDR1 and CDR2 are KGHSH and LQKENI. DNA of the CDR3: TGTGCCAGCTCACCACCCCAGGGTAGGGCTTTCTTT. Amino acids: CASSPPQGRAFF.

This clonotype appeared many times. The rearrangement joins TRBV28 to TRBJ2-2; D is uncertain. Germline V lookup: CDR1 MDHEN, CDR2 SYDVKM. This CDR3 comprises 13 residues. V lost 2 bases and J lost 4, with 5 bases in between. CDR3 sequence (DNA): TGTGCCAGCAGTTTACTAGGCACCGGGGAGCTGTTTTTT. This gives the protein CASSLLGTGELFF.

This clonotype was detected only a few times. The CDR3 loop reads CSAREPGRAEAFF. The CDR3 DNA reads as TGCAGTGCTAGAGAACCAGGGAGGGCTGAAGCTTTCTTT. The genes are TRBV20-1 and TRBJ1-1; D perhaps matches TRBD1 (5 bases). The V and J ends lost 0 bases and 6 bases respectively, with 11 bases between them. There are 13 residues in the CDR3. Germline V gene lookup returns CDR1 DFQATT and CDR2 SNEGSKA (reference sequence).

Ten or more counts support this clonotype. This sequence joins TRBV6-2 or TRBV6-3 and TRBJ2-2; D might be TRBD1 (6 bases). CDR3 size: 16 residues. V lost 8 bases, J lost 7 bases, and 23 bases lay in between. Germline CDR1 and CDR2: MNHEY and SVGEGT. The CDR3 coding sequence is TGTGCCAGCGGACAACCCCGGGACACCGTCCGCGGGGAGCTGTTTTTT. This translates into CASGQPRDTVRGELFF.

The chain employs TRBV28 and TRBJ1-5; D ambiguous. The CDR3 is made up of 12 amino acids. Germline V gene lookup returns CDR1 MDHEN and CDR2 SYDVKM. Between the trimmed V and J ends, which lost 6 bases and 4 bases, there was a span of 7 bases. In DNA, the CDR3 is TGTGCCAGCAGCGCGGGGAATCAGCCCCAGCATTTT. Translating it yields CASSAGNQPQHF.

This clonotype has just a few counts. The rearrangement joins TRBV6-2 or TRBV6-3 to TRBJ1-2; D call uncertain. V lost 2 bases, J lost 8 bases, and 9 bases lay in between. The germline gives CDR1 MNHEY, CDR2 SVGEGT. The CDR3 runs to 12 residues. CDR3 sequence (DNA): TGTGCCAGCAGTTACAGGGCTGGCGGCTACACCTTC. Protein: CASSYRAGGYTF.

The sample holds one count of this clonotype. The chain is built from TRBV7-2 and TRBJ2-7; D is uncertain. Germline V gives CDR1 SGHTA, CDR2 FQGNSA. V gave up 0 bases and J gave up 4 bases, with 13 bases separating them. The length of the CDR3 is 15 residues. CDR3 nucleotides: TGTGCCAGCAGCTTAGCCCCAGACCGAAGATACGAGCAGTACTTC. This translates into CASSLAPDRRYEQYF.

DNA of the CDR3: TGTGCCACCAGCAAGATTTCTAGCGGGGGTTCCGGGGAGCTGTTTTTT. Translating it yields CATSKISSGGSGELFF. The chain has TRBV15 and TRBJ2-2; 10 positions match TRBD2. The V gene's germline CDR1 is LNHNV and CDR2 YYDKDF (reference sequence). The CDR3 runs 16 residues. J was trimmed by 6 bases and V by 4 bases; bases with no gene match: 8.

This clonotype was counted between two and nine times. The chain uses TRBV10-3 and TRBJ1-6; D perhaps matches TRBD1 (6 bases). Trimming took off 6 bases at V and 10 bases at J, with 10 bases between the two ends. Germline V gene data show CDR1 as ENHRY and CDR2 as SYGVKD. CDR3 length equals 12 residues. CDR3 loop: CAISGQKSPLHF. CDR3 DNA: TGTGCCATCAGCGGACAGAAGTCACCCCTCCACTTT.

This CDR3 reads CSAGQGMDTQYF. In DNA, the CDR3 is TGCAGCGCTGGACAGGGGATGGATACGCAGTATTTT. The rearrangement uses TRBV29-1 and TRBJ2-3; TRBD1 matches at 9 bases. Germline V gives CDR1 SQVTM, CDR2 ANQGSEA. This CDR3 contains 12 residues. V lost 7 bases, J lost 6 bases, and 5 bases stayed unmatched.

The V and J genes are TRBV3-1 and TRBJ2-7; D is ambiguous. CDR1 is LGHDT and CDR2 is YNNKEL in the germline V gene (reference sequence). The CDR3 is made up of 16 amino acids. Trimming took 1 base from V and 3 from J, leaving 16 bases between them. CDR3 in amino acids: CASSQVRWQRSYEQYF. The DNA for the CDR3 is TGTGCCAGCAGCCAAGTTAGGTGGCAGCGCAGCTACGAGCAGTACTTC.

Ten or more counts support this clonotype. The gene calls are TRBV6-5 and TRBJ1-2, with D maybe TRBD1 (5 bases). Trimming removed 7 bases from V and 2 bases from J, with 17 bases in between. The germline CDR1 and CDR2 sequences are MNHEY and SVGAGI. There are 15 residues in the CDR3. The CDR3: CASTPRSAGNYGYTF. The DNA for the CDR3 is TGTGCCAGCACCCCCCGTTCAGCAGGGAACTATGGCTACACCTTC.

The V gene is TRBV29-1, the J gene TRBJ2-5, with TRBD1 matching over 7 bases. Germline V gives CDR1 SQVTM, CDR2 ANQGSEA. The CDR3 has 14 residues. V gave up 8 bases and J gave up 0 bases; unmatched junction bases: 9. The CDR3 coding sequence is TGCAGCATAGTGGGACAGCCGTACCAAGAGACCCAGTACTTC. It specifies CSIVGQPYQETQYF.

The DNA of the CDR3 is TGTGCCATCAGTGAGACTGACAGGGCTGGGGCCAACGTCCTGACTTTC. Its translation is CAISETDRAGANVLTF. The rearrangement links TRBV10-3 to TRBJ2-6; the match to TRBD1 covers 7 bases. The V gene end was trimmed by 2 bases and the J gene end by 2 bases; junction bases not matched to a gene: 3. The germline gives CDR1 ENHRY, CDR2 SYGVKD. This CDR3 has 16 residues.

This clonotype was counted many times. The chain uses TRBV28 and TRBJ2-2; possibly TRBD2 for D (5 bases). Trimming cost V 5 bases and J 2 bases, with 12 bases left between them. The CDR3 is 15 amino acids. Germline V gene sequence: CDR1 MDHEN, CDR2 SYDVKM. CDR3 in DNA: TGTGCCAGCAGTACCTGGACTGCAAACACCGGGGAGCTGTTTTTT. It specifies CASSTWTANTGELFF.

This clonotype has a count of ten or more. The chain combines TRBV20-1 with TRBJ1-5, with D possibly TRBD1 on 6 matching bases. Looked up from germline, CDR1 is DFQATT and CDR2 is SNEGSKA (reference sequence). The CDR3 totals 16 residues. Trimming took 2 bases from V and 1 from J, leaving 15 bases between them. The CDR3 DNA reads TGCAGTGCTAGATTTTCCGGGGGCGGGAGCAATCAGCCCCAGCATTTT. This gives the protein CSARFSGGGSNQPQHF.

The CDR3 loop is CASSFLPTEMNTEAFF. The CDR3 DNA follows: TGTGCCAGCAGCTTCCTTCCGACAGAGATGAACACTGAAGCTTTCTTT. This chain connects TRBV11-2 to TRBJ1-1, with a weak D call TRBD1 (5 bases). The CDR3 length is 16 residues. Germline CDR1 and CDR2: SGHAT and FQNNGV. V was trimmed by 3 bases and J by 0 bases, leaving 14 bases between them.

This chain joins TRBV27 and TRBJ2-7; D not certain. The V end lost 0 bases, the J end lost 2 bases, and 5 bases lay between the germline ends. The CDR3 contains 13 residues. CDR1 MNHEY and CDR2 SMNVEV come from the germline V gene (reference sequence). Here the CDR3 reads CASSLSVAYEQYF. The CDR3 DNA sequence: TGTGCCAGCAGTTTATCAGTTGCCTACGAGCAGTACTTC.

The CDR3 sequence is CASSFMTGGQDEQYF. In DNA, the CDR3 is TGTGCCAGCAGCTTTATGACAGGGGGCCAGGACGAGCAGTACTTC. The gene calls are TRBV7-9 and TRBJ2-7; TRBD1 matches 10 bases. V trimming: 3 bases; J trimming: 5 bases; junction bases outside the gene matches: 7. The CDR3 covers 15 residues. Germline V gene lookup returns CDR1 SEHNR and CDR2 FQNEAQ (reference sequence).

V gene TRBV12-3 or TRBV12-4 combines with J gene TRBJ2-7; perhaps TRBD2 as D (6 bases). V lost 5 bases, J lost 1 base, and 15 bases lay in between. CDR3 length equals 15 residues. The CDR3 DNA reads as TGTGCCAGCAGTGGGCGGGGACCATCTTCCTACGAGCAGTACTTC. It yields the protein CASSGRGPSSYEQYF.